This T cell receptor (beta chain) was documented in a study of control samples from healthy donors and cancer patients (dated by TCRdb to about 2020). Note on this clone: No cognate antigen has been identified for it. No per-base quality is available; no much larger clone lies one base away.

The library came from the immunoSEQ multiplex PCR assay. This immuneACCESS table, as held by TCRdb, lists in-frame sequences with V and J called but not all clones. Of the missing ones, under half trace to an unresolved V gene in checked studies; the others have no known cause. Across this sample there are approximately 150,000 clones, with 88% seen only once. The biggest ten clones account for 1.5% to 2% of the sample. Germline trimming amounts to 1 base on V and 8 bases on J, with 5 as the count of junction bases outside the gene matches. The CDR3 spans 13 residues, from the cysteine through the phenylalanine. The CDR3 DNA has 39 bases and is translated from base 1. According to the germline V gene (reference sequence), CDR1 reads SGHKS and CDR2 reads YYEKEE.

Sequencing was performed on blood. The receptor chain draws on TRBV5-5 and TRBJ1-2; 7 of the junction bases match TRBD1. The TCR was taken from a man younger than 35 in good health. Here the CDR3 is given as CASSLLGGGGYTF. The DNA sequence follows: TGTGCCAGCAGCTTGTTAGGGGGCGGGGGCTACACCTTC. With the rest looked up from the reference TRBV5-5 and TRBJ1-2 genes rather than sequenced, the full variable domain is DAGVTQSPTHLIKTRGQQVTLRCSPISGHKSVSWYQQVLGQGPQFIFQYYEKEERGRGNFPDRFSARQFPNYSSELNVNALLLGDSALYLCASSLLGGGGYTFGSGTRLTVV.